Below are 19 T cell receptor beta chains sequenced from a single sample in a study of cytomegalovirus exposure and HLA in healthy donors. The primer mix had 60 Vbeta and 13 Jbeta primers. Libraries were prepared by immunoSEQ multiplex PCR; TCRdb keeps only in-frame clonotypes and omits some of them. The sample yields about 200,000 clones, 70% to 85% seen once. The specimen was PBMCs. Every receptor here comes from a girl aged 2 to 9 in good health and CMV-seronegative.

This chain uses TRBV2 with TRBJ2-7; a weak D match, TRBD1 (5 bases). Germline V lookup: CDR1 SNHLY, CDR2 FYNNEI. The V end lost 6 bases, the J end lost 3 bases, and 9 bases lay between the germline ends. The CDR3 loop spans 12 amino acids. The CDR3 protein is CASRRDSYEQYF. The CDR3 DNA is TGTGCCAGCAGACGAGACAGCTACGAGCAGTACTTC.

V gene TRBV18 combines with J gene TRBJ2-2; D is perhaps TRBD1 (6 bases). This CDR3 has 21 residues. The germline gives CDR1 KGHSH, CDR2 LQKENI. Deletions cut 0 bases from V and 3 bases from J, with 26 bases between. The CDR3: CASSPPVLPGHPNSDTGELFF. CDR3 in DNA: TGTGCCAGCTCACCACCCGTCCTCCCGGGACACCCAAATTCCGACACCGGGGAGCTGTTTTTT.

This chain connects TRBV12-5 to TRBJ2-1; D not certain. V lost 4 bases, J lost 1 base, and 11 bases lay in between. This CDR3 is 15 amino acids long. Looked up from germline, CDR1 is LGHNT and CDR2 is FRNRAP. The DNA of the CDR3 is TGTGCTAGTGGTTATCACCCAGAATCCTACAATGAGCAGTTCTTC. It is translated as CASGYHPESYNEQFF.

The V call is TRBV28, the J call TRBJ1-3, with 8 bases fitting TRBD1. The CDR3 spans 18 residues. J was trimmed by 8 bases and V by 5 bases; bases with no gene match: 20. Germline CDR1 reads MDHEN; CDR2 reads SYDVKM. Here the CDR3 reads CASSPTPDREYGKDTIYF. The CDR3 DNA follows: TGTGCCAGCAGTCCCACCCCGGACAGGGAATATGGAAAAGACACCATATATTTT.

This clone was observed a handful of times. This chain links TRBV10-3 with TRBJ1-2, with 7 nucleotides matching TRBD1. CDR3 length: 14 amino acids. CDR1 ENHRY and CDR2 SYGVKD come from the germline V gene. J gave up 3 bases and V 3 bases, and 4 bases lay outside the gene matches. DNA for the CDR3: TGTGCCATCAGTGATCCCGGGACAGACTATGGCTACACCTTC. Protein sequence: CAISDPGTDYGYTF.

J is TRBJ2-3 and V is TRBV25-1; D is unresolved. Germline values: CDR1 MGHDK, CDR2 SYGVNS. The CDR3 is 11 residues long. Trimming shortened V by 4 bases and J by 4 bases, and 3 bases separated the two germline ends. The CDR3 coding sequence is TGTGCCAGCAGTGCTCCAGATACGCAGTATTTT. It codes for CASSAPDTQYF.

This rearrangement joins TRBV7-9 to TRBJ2-3, with D perhaps matching TRBD1 (5 bases). CDR1 is SEHNR and CDR2 is FQNEAQ in the germline V gene (reference sequence). The V gene lost 0 bases and the J gene lost 6 bases, with 10 bases spanning the gap. The CDR3 consists of 14 residues. The CDR3 DNA is TGTGCCAGCAGCTTAGCGCTGGGGCCGGATACGCAGTATTTT. Its protein product is CASSLALGPDTQYF.

V gene TRBV18 combines with J gene TRBJ2-1; a weak D match, TRBD1 (5 bases). Germline V lookup: CDR1 KGHSH, CDR2 LQKENI. Trimming left V 4 bases short and J 1 base short, with 11 bases between. This CDR3 has 15 amino acids. The CDR3 loop reads CASSREQVSYNEQFF. DNA for the CDR3: TGTGCCAGCTCACGCGAACAGGTTTCCTACAATGAGCAGTTCTTC.

There are a few counts of this clone. CDR3 residues: CASSLGGWNTEAFF. Here the CDR3 DNA reads TGCGCCAGCAGCTTAGGGGGTTGGAACACTGAAGCTTTCTTT. J is TRBJ1-1 and V is TRBV5-1; weak D call: TRBD1 (6 bases). V dropped 2 bases and J dropped 1 base, with 9 bases sitting between them. The CDR3 runs to 14 residues. Germline V gene data show CDR1 as SGHRS and CDR2 as YFSETQ.

As concerns this clone: This specimen includes other DNA sequences encoding the same CDR3. The chain combines TRBV6-5 with TRBJ2-7, with D perhaps TRBD1 (5 bases). Trimming took 0 bases from V and 2 from J, leaving 8 bases between them. Germline CDR1 is MNHEY and CDR2 is SVGAGI. The CDR3 runs 14 residues. The CDR3 nucleotides read TGTGCCAGCAGTTACTCGGGGCCTCCCTACGAGCAGTACTTC. This translates into CASSYSGPPYEQYF.

This chain links TRBV6-1 with TRBJ1-1; D gene unclear. The V end was cut by 5 bases, the J end by 0 bases, with 13 bases between. This CDR3 has 15 amino acids. The V gene's germline CDR1 is MNHNS and CDR2 SASEGT. CDR3 region: CASSPVGSMNTEAFF. CDR3 coding DNA: TGTGCCAGCAGTCCTGTGGGTAGCATGAACACTGAAGCTTTCTTT.

This chain uses TRBV29-1 with TRBJ2-5; D is unresolved. V lost 6 bases and J 2 bases, leaving 13 bases between the germline ends. This CDR3 contains 13 residues. Germline loops: CDR1 SQVTM, CDR2 ANQGSEA. The CDR3: CSVKTLVQETQYF. CDR3 nucleotides: TGCAGCGTCAAGACTCTAGTGCAAGAGACCCAGTACTTC. Using reference TRBV29-1 and TRBJ2-5 for the parts outside the CDR3, the full variable domain is SAVISQKPSRDICQRGTSLTIQCQVDSQVTMMFWYRQQPGQSLTLIATANQGSEATYESGFVIDKFPISRPNLTFSTLTVSNMSPEDSSIYLCSVKTLVQETQYFGPGTRLLVL.

The chain uses TRBV2 and TRBJ2-2, with 11 bases matching TRBD2. This CDR3 spans 17 amino acids. Germline assignment: CDR1 SNHLY and CDR2 FYNNEI. The trim removed 7 bases at V and 1 base at J, leaving 8 bases unmatched. The CDR3 DNA reads as TGTGCCAGCACTCACACCCTAGCGGGGGGGAACACCGGGGAGCTGTTTTTT. Residues: CASTHTLAGGNTGELFF.

The CDR3 spells CASSEEGQGAMYGYTF. CDR3 DNA sequence: TGTGCCAGCAGTGAGGAAGGACAGGGGGCAATGTATGGCTACACCTTC. This chain connects TRBV6-1 to TRBJ1-2; 11 bases map to TRBD1. CDR3 size: 16 residues. V dropped 3 bases and J dropped 5; count of bases not matched to a gene: 8. CDR1 is MNHNS and CDR2 is SASEGT in the germline V gene.

The chain is built from TRBV14 and TRBJ1-2, with TRBD1 matching over 7 bases. With 4 bases clipped from V and 8 bases from J, the junction kept 4 bases outside the gene matches. Germline CDR1 SGHDN, CDR2 FVKESK. CDR3 length: 12 residues. CDR3 residues: CASSRGQDGYTF. The CDR3 bases are TGTGCCAGCAGCCGTGGACAGGACGGCTACACCTTC.

The chain uses TRBV5-1 and TRBJ2-4; 7 bases are a match to TRBD1. The germline V gene has CDR1 SGHRS and CDR2 YFSETQ. CDR3 size: 16 residues. Trimming cost V 0 bases and J 11 bases; bases outside gene matches: 14. CDR3 in DNA: TGCGCCAGCAGCTTGGGACAGGGTAGCCACACCGGTGTTCAGTACTTC. Its translation: CASSLGQGSHTGVQYF.

V usage is TRBV6-5 and J usage is TRBJ1-5; TRBD1 agrees at 8 bases. V shed 5 bases, J shed 7 bases, and the junction held 7 bases outside the gene matches. The V gene's germline CDR1 is MNHEY and CDR2 SVGAGI. The length of the CDR3 is 14 residues. The CDR3 DNA sequence: TGTGCCAGCAGTGACCGGACAGGGTCCCAGCCCCAGCATTTT. Translated, it gives CASSDRTGSQPQHF.

This clone was observed a few times. V usage is TRBV6-5 and J usage is TRBJ2-2; a weak D match, TRBD2 (5 bases). The CDR3 sequence is 16 residues long. Germline CDR1 reads MNHEY; CDR2 reads SVGAGI. Trimming stripped 2 bases from V and 4 bases from J, with 14 bases between. In nucleotides, the CDR3 is TGTGCCAGCAGTTACCGCGGGCGGCCCCCCACCGGGGAGCTGTTTTTT. Its translation is CASSYRGRPPTGELFF.

The chain couples TRBV6-1 to TRBJ1-2; D possibly corresponds to TRBD1 (6 bases). The CDR3 sequence is 17 residues long. The germline gives CDR1 MNHNS, CDR2 SASEGT. V was clipped by 1 base and J by 3 bases, with 18 bases between them. CDR3 protein: CASSEEGDPLGDYGYTF. The CDR3 region has the DNA TGTGCCAGCAGTGAAGAGGGGGACCCCCTAGGGGACTATGGCTACACCTTC.